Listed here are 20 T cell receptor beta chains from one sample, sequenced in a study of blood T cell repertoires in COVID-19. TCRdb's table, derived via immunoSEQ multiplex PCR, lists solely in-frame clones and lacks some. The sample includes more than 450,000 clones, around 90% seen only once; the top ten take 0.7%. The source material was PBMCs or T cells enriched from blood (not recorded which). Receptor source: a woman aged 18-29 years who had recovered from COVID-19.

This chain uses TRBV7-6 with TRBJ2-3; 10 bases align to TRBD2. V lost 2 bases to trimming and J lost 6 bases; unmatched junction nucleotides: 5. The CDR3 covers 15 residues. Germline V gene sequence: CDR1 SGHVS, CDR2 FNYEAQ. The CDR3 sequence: CASSLSGGAADTQYF. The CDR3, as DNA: TGTGCCAGCAGCTTAAGCGGGGGGGCCGCGGATACGCAGTATTTT.

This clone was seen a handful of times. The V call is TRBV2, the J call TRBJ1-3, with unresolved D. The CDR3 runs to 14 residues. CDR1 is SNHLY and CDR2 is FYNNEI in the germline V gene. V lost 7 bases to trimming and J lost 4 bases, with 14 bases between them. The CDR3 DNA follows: TGTGCCAGCACGGGGTCCTTGGCCGGAAACACCATATATTTT. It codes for CASTGSLAGNTIYF.

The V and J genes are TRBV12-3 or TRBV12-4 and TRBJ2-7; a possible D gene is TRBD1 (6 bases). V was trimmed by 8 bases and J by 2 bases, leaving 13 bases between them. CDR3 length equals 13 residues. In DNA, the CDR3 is TGTGCCAGCGTCCCAGGGGAGACCTACGAGCAGTACTTC. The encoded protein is CASVPGETYEQYF.

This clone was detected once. The CDR3 reads CASSLGGGRTDTQYF. CDR3 in DNA: TGTGCCAGCAGCTTAGGCGGGGGGCGCACAGATACGCAGTATTTT. The V and J genes are TRBV7-9 and TRBJ2-3; 8 bases agree with TRBD2. The V segment lost 1 base and the J segment 1 base; nucleotides outside the gene matches: 1. The CDR3 is 15 residues long. Germline lookup yields CDR1 SEHNR and CDR2 FQNEAQ (reference sequence).

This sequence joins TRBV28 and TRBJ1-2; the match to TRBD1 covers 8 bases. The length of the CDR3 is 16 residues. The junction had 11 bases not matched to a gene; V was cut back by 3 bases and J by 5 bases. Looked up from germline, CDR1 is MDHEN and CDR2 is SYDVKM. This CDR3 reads CASSFVGQGDWYGYTF. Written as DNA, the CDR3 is TGTGCCAGCAGTTTTGTCGGACAGGGTGACTGGTATGGCTACACCTTC.

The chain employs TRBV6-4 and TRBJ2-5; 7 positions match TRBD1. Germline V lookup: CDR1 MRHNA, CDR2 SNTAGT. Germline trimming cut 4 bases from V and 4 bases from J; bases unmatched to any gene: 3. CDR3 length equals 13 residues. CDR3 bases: TGTGCCAGCAGTGCGGACAGGAGAGAGACCCAGTACTTC. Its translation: CASSADRRETQYF.

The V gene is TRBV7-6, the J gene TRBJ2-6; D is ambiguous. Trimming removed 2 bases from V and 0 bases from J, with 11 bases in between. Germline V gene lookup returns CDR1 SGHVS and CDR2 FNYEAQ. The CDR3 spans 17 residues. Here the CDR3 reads CASSLSTPSSGANVLTF. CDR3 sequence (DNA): TGTGCCAGCAGCTTATCGACACCCAGCTCTGGGGCCAACGTCCTGACTTTC.

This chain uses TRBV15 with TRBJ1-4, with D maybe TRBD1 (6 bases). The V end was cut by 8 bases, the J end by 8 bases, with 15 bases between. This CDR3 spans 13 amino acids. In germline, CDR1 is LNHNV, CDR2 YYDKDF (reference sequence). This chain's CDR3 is CATRTGLREKLFF. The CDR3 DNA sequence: TGTGCCACCCGCACAGGGTTGAGGGAAAAACTGTTTTTT. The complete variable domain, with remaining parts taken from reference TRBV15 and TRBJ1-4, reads DAMVIQNPRYQVTQFGKPVTLSCSQTLNHNVMYWYQQKSSQAPKLLFHYYDKDFNNEADTPDNFQSRRPNTSFCFLDIRSPGLGDTAMYLCATRTGLREKLFFGSGTQLSVL.

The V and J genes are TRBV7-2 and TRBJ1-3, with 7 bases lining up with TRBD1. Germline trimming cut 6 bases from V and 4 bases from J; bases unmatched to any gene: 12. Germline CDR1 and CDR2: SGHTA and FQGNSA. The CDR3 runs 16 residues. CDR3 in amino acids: CASRPQWRTGGNTIYF. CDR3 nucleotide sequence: TGTGCCAGCAGGCCCCAGTGGAGGACAGGCGGAAACACCATATATTTT.

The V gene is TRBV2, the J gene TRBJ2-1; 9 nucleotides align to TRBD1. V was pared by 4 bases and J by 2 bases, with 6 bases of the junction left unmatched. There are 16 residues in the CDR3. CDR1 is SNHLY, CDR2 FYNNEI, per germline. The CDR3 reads CASSAWTGATYNEQFF. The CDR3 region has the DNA TGTGCCAGCAGTGCCTGGACAGGGGCAACCTACAATGAGCAGTTCTTC.

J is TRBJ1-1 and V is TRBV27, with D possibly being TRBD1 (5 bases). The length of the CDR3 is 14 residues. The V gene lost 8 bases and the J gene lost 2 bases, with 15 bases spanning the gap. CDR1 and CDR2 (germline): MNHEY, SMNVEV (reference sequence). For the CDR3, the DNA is TGTGCCAGCTCACCGAGCAGGGTCAACACTGAAGCTTTCTTT. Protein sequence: CASSPSRVNTEAFF.

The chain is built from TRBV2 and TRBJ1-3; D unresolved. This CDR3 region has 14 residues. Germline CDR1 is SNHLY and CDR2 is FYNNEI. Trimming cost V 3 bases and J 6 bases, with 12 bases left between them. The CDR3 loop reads CASSERSPINTIYF. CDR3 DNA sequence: TGTGCCAGCAGTGAGAGATCACCCATAAACACCATATATTTT.

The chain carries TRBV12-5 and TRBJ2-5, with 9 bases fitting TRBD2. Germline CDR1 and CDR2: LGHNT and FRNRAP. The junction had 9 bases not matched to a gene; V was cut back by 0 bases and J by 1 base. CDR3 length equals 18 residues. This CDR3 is CASGLVLGAGGIQETQYF. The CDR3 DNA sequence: TGTGCTAGTGGTTTGGTTCTGGGAGCGGGGGGTATCCAAGAGACCCAGTACTTC.

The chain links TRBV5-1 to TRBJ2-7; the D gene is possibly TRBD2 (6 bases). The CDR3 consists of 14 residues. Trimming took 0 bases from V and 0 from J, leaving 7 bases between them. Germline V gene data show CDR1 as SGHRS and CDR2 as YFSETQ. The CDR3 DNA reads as TGCGCCAGCAGCTTGGTGGGGGGCTCCTACGAGCAGTACTTC. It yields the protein CASSLVGGSYEQYF.

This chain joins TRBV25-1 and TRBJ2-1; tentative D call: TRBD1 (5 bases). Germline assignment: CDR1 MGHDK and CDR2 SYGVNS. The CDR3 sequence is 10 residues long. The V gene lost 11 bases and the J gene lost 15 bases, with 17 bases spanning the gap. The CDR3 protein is CAGHSLSTFF. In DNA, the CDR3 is TGTGCCGGACACTCACTTAGTACGTTCTTC. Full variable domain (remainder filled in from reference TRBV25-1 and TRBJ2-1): EADIYQTPRYLVIGTGKKITLECSQTMGHDKMYWYQQDPGMELHLIHYSYGVNSTEKGDLSSESTVSRIRTEHFPLTLESARPSHTSQYLCAGHSLSTFFGPGTRLTVL.

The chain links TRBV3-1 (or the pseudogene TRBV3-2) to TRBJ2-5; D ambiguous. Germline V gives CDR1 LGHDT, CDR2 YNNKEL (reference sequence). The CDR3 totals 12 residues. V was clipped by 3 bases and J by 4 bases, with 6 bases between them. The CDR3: CASSHGRETQYF. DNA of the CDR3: TGTGCCAGCAGCCACGGTCGAGAGACCCAGTACTTC.

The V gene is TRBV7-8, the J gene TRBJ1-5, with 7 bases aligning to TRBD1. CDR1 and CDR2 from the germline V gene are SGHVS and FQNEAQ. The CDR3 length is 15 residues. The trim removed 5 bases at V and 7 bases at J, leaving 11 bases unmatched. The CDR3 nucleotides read TGTGCCAGCAGCCACTCGAGGGGGCCCGGACAGCCCCAGCATTTT. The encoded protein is CASSHSRGPGQPQHF.

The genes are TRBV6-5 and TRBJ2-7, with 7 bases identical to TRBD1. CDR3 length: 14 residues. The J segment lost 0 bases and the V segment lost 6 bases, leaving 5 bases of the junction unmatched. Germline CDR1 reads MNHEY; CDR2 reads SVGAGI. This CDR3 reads CASSQQGSSYEQYF. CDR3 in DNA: TGTGCCAGCAGCCAACAGGGGAGCTCCTACGAGCAGTACTTC.

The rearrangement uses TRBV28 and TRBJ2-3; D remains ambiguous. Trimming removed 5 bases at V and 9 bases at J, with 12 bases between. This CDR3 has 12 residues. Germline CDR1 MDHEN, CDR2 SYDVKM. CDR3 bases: TGTGCCAGCAGTACACCAACGGAGACGCAGTATTTT. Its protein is CASSTPTETQYF. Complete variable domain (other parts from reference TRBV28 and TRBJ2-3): DVKVTQSSRYLVKRTGEKVFLECVQDMDHENMFWYRQDPGLGLRLIYFSYDVKMKEKGDIPEGYSVSREKKERFSLILESASTNQTSMYLCASSTPTETQYFGPGTRLTVL.

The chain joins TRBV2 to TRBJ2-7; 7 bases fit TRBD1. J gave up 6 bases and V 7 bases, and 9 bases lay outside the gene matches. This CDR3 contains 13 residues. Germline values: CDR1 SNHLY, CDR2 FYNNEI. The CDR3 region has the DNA TGTGCCAGCAAGGGACAGAGATCTTCCGAGCAGTACTTC. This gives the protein CASKGQRSSEQYF.